The TCR beta chain under discussion was sequenced for a study of shared clonotypes between healthy human individuals. The sample holds one count of this clone. The CDR3 length is 14 residues. Trimming shortened V by 2 bases and J by 5 bases, and 11 bases separated the two germline ends. Germline values: CDR1 SNHLY, CDR2 FYNNEI. The method was immunoSEQ multiplex PCR; TCRdb's version includes in-frame clones alone and lacks a portion of them. In the table there are under 600,000 clones, approximately 94% of which are singletons. This TCR was recovered from a woman aged 25 to 39 in good health. Input material: naive CD4+ T cells sorted from blood. This sample's subset: CD45RA+ positively selected. The chain links TRBV2 to TRBJ2-3, with TRBD1 as a possible D gene (5 bases). The CDR3 reads CASSETTARDTQYF. Here the CDR3 DNA reads TGTGCCAGCAGTGAAACGACAGCAAGAGATACGCAGTATTTT.